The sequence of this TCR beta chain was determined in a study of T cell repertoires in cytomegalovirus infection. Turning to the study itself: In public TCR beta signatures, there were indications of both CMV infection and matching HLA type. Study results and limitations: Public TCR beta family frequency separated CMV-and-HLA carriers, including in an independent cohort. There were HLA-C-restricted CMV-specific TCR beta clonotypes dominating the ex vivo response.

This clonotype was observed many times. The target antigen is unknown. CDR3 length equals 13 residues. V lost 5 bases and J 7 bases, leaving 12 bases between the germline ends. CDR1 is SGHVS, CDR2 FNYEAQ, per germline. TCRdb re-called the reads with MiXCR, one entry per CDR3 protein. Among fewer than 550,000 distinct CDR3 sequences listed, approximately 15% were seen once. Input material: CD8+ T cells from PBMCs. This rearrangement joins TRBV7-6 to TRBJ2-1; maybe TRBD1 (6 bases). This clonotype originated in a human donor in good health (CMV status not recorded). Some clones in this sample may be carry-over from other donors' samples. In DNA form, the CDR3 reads TGTGCCAGCAGCGCATACAGGGAGAATGAGCAGTTCTTC. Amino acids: CASSAYRENEQFF. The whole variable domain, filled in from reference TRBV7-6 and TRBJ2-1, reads GAGVSQSPRYKVTKRGQDVALRCDPISGHVSLYWYRQALGQGPEFLTYFNYEAQQDKSGLPNDRFSAERPEGSISTLTIQRTEQRDSAMYRCASSAYRENEQFFGPGTRLTVL.